The T cell receptor beta chain described here comes from a study of blood T cell repertoires in COVID-19. Overall study context: Whether acute or convalescent, the COVID-19 samples came from the United States, Italy and Spain. The analysed material was cDNA or gDNA that came from T cells, B-cell-depleted T cells, or PBMCs.

The CDR3 totals 16 residues. Germline values: CDR1 LNHDA, CDR2 SQIVND (reference sequence). Trimming cost V 3 bases and J 1 base, with 13 bases left between them. In the authors' methods: Nucleated cell counts were estimated from reference gene primer amplification. Sequencing used immunoSEQ multiplex PCR; TCRdb keeps in-frame clones, though not all of them. Clonal size and the V and J genes are those of that table, whereas D and trimming came from the DNA. The table has approximately 270,000 clones, roughly 91% seen once. Sequenced input: peripheral blood. The chain combines TRBV19 with TRBJ1-5, with no clear D. The origin of this receptor is a young man with acute or convalescent COVID-19. This CDR3 is CASSITDRLSNQPQHF. CDR3 sequence (DNA): TGTGCCAGTAGTATCACAGACCGTCTAAGCAATCAGCCCCAGCATTTT.